The text below deals with one TCR beta chain. The CDR3 is made up of 14 amino acids. Germline V lookup: CDR1 SGHAT, CDR2 FQNNGV. V was trimmed by 5 bases and J by 9 bases, leaving 17 bases between them. The data derive from a study of shared clonotypes between healthy human individuals. The team ran DNA from unsorted PBMCs on ten immunoSEQ deep assay plates for sequencing. Authors' methods: ImmunoSEQ output lacked quality scores and full-length reads, limiting matched filtering. Using immunoSEQ multiplex PCR, the repertoire was profiled, and TCRdb retains in-frame clones only, with some absent. The D gene and trimming were derived from the DNA, and the V and J assignments and clone size from that table. This table holds around 510,000 clones, around 78% found once.

The sequence derives from a woman aged 40-49 years in good health. Some clones in this sample may be carry-over from other donors' samples. Sequenced: PBMCs. The chain recombines TRBV11-2 with TRBJ1-5; D gene uncertain. This CDR3 is CASSLDTVGPPQHF. DNA of the CDR3: TGTGCCAGCAGCCTGGATACGGTAGGGCCGCCCCAGCATTTT.